The 30 T cell receptor beta chains below all came from one sample that was sequenced in a study of T cells in Graves' hyperthyroidism and ophthalmopathy. The source material, RNA transcripts, was used to amplify TCR beta CDR3 regions. The HTBI set primed first-round TCR CDR3 RT-PCR. TCRdb ran MiXCR on the multiplex PCR reads and lists one entry per CDR3 protein. The table records roughly 570,000 distinct CDR3 sequences, about 45% of them present only once. The specimen sequenced was peripheral blood or thyroid tissue (not recorded which). The receptor source for this set is an adult woman with Graves' disease, either hyperthyroidism or ophthalmopathy (not recorded which).

This clonotype was seen at least ten times. This chain links TRBV4-1 with TRBJ1-5, with D possibly matching TRBD1 (5 bases). Germline CDR1 and CDR2: MGHRA and YSYEKL. V lost 1 base and J 0 bases, leaving 7 bases between the germline ends. The CDR3 totals 15 residues. The CDR3 sequence is CASSQGGFSNQPQHF. In DNA form, the CDR3 reads TGCGCCAGCAGCCAAGGGGGCTTTAGCAATCAGCCCCAGCATTTT.

Written as DNA, the CDR3 is TGCGCCAGCAGGCCTACTAGCGGCTCGGCGGGTGAGCAGTACTTC. Translated, it gives CASRPTSGSAGEQYF. The V gene is TRBV10-2, the J gene TRBJ2-7, with 8 bases identical to TRBD2. The CDR3 is 15 residues long. Germline loops: CDR1 WSHSY, CDR2 SAAADI. V shed 6 bases, J shed 7 bases, and the junction held 14 bases outside the gene matches.

The V call is TRBV5-4, the J call TRBJ2-7; TRBD2 aligns across 7 bases. Per the germline V gene, CDR1 is SGHNT and CDR2 is YYREEE (reference sequence). The CDR3 sequence is 16 residues long. V lost 1 base and J lost 2; bases outside the gene matches: 9. CDR3 amino acids: CASSLSGLGTTYEQYF. For the CDR3, the DNA is TGTGCCAGCAGCTTGTCGGGCTTGGGGACTACCTACGAGCAGTACTTC.

Comments on this clonotype: At one end, the junction sequence differs from germline, possibly due to a read error. This chain joins TRBV5-1 and TRBJ2-2; TRBD2 might be the D (5 bases). CDR1 SGHRS and CDR2 YFSETQ come from the germline V gene. The CDR3 loop spans 14 amino acids. The CDR3 nucleotides are TGCGCCAGCAGCCCATTGATGAACACCGGGGAGCTGTCTTGG. Translating gives CASSPLMNTGELSW.

The chain links TRBV19 to TRBJ1-5, with TRBD1 as a possible D gene (6 bases). Germline V gene data show CDR1 as LNHDA and CDR2 as SQIVND (reference sequence). This CDR3 region has 15 residues. V lost 7 bases to trimming and J lost 4 bases, with 17 bases between them. CDR3 sequence reads: CASNQGTLSNQPQHF. The CDR3 DNA is TGTGCCAGTAACCAGGGGACCCTTTCGAATCAGCCCCAGCATTTT.

This clonotype came up a few times. The rearrangement uses TRBV7-9 and TRBJ2-5, with 12 nucleotides matching TRBD2. Losses at the gene ends were 2 bases for V and 4 bases for J; bases not matched to a gene: 2. This CDR3 has 15 amino acids. Germline CDR1 reads SEHNR; CDR2 reads FQNEAQ (reference sequence). In nucleotides, the CDR3 is TGTGCCAGCAGCTTACTAGCGGGAGGGGGAGAGACCCAGTACTTC. Translated, it gives CASSLLAGGGETQYF.

For this clonotype: Since a much larger clone is just one base distant, this may be a read error. This rearrangement joins TRBV4-1 to TRBJ2-2; 7 bases match TRBD2. The ends lost 7 bases at V and 7 bases at J; junction bases unmatched: 9. Germline lookup yields CDR1 MGHRA and CDR2 YSYEKL. This CDR3 has 14 residues. The CDR3 protein is CASKGGSYIGELFF. As DNA, the CDR3 is TGCGCCAGCAAGGGCGGGAGTTATATCGGGGAGCTGTTTTTT.

The V gene is TRBV7-2, the J gene TRBJ2-7; D remains unclear. Germline V lookup: CDR1 SGHTA, CDR2 FQGNSA. This CDR3 has 14 amino acids. V dropped 0 bases and J dropped 5 bases, with 11 bases sitting between them. The CDR3 nucleotides read TGTGCCAGCAGCTTAGCGCTAGTCAGCCACGAGCAGTACTTC. This translates into CASSLALVSHEQYF.

The V and J genes are TRBV9 and TRBJ1-3; TRBD1 aligns across 9 bases. The V gene end was trimmed by 0 bases and the J gene end by 0 bases; junction bases not matched to a gene: 7. CDR1 and CDR2 from the germline V gene are SGDLS and YYNGEE. This CDR3 is 18 amino acids long. Here the CDR3 DNA reads TGTGCCAGCAGCGTAGCCGGGACAGGGACCAACTCTGGAAACACCATATATTTT. Translation gives CASSVAGTGTNSGNTIYF. Looking up the rest from reference TRBV9 and TRBJ1-3 gives the full variable domain: DSGVTQTPKHLITATGQRVTLRCSPRSGDLSVYWYQQSLDQGLQFLIQYYNGEERAKGNILERFSAQQFPDLHSELNLSSLELGDSALYFCASSVAGTGTNSGNTIYFGEGSWLTVV.

Written as DNA, the CDR3 is TGTGCCAGCAGCAAAACCGGGACTAGCGGGACCCCCTACGAGCAGTACTTC. This encodes CASSKTGTSGTPYEQYF. V gene TRBV4-2 combines with J gene TRBJ2-7; the match to TRBD2 covers 13 bases. This CDR3 contains 17 residues. Per the germline V gene, CDR1 is LGHNA and CDR2 is YNFKEQ. Trimming at V came to 5 bases and at J to 2 bases, leaving 9 bases not matched to a gene.

This clonotype was seen only once. The chain has TRBV13 and TRBJ2-7; TRBD1 aligns across 8 bases. CDR3 length: 15 amino acids. The germline CDR1 and CDR2 sequences are PRHDT and FYEKMQ (reference sequence). The junction had 12 bases not matched to a gene; V was cut back by 8 bases and J by 3 bases. CDR3 region: CASGTRDRLYYEQYF. The CDR3 nucleotides read TGTGCCAGCGGCACAAGGGACAGGCTCTACTACGAGCAGTACTTC.

This clonotype has only one observation. The chain is built from TRBV7-7 and TRBJ1-6; 7 bases fit TRBD1. This CDR3 comprises 15 residues. Looked up from germline, CDR1 is SSHAT and CDR2 is FNYEAQ (reference sequence). V was pared by 3 bases and J by 8 bases, with 7 bases of the junction left unmatched. CDR3: CASSLTGTVHSPLHF. CDR3 DNA: TGTGCCAGCAGCTTGACCGGGACAGTTCATTCACCCCTCCACTTT.

V gene TRBV30 combines with J gene TRBJ1-3; D is uncertain. CDR3 size: 13 residues. The germline V gene has CDR1 GTSNPN and CDR2 SVGIG (reference sequence). V lost 4 bases and J lost 1, with 8 bases in between. CDR3 in amino acids: CAWKRASGNTIYF. The DNA of the CDR3 is TGTGCCTGGAAAAGGGCGTCTGGAAACACCATATATTTT.

The table lists this clonotype with many counts. The V call is TRBV4-1, the J call TRBJ1-5, with D maybe TRBD1 (5 bases). Germline V CDR1 and CDR2: MGHRA, YSYEKL. V lost 7 bases to trimming and J lost 8 bases, with 21 bases between them. The CDR3 consists of 15 residues. As DNA, the CDR3 is TGCGCCAGCAATGCGTACGGGGGGATTGGTGAGCCCCAGCATTTT. Protein product: CASNAYGGIGEPQHF.

This clonotype was counted at least ten times. The DNA of the CDR3 is TGTGCCAGTAGTAGCCGCGACAGGGCGGTGGTGACTGAAGCTTTCTTT. The encoded protein is CASSSRDRAVVTEAFF. The chain recombines TRBV19 with TRBJ1-1; 7 bases fit TRBD1. The CDR3 consists of 16 residues. Germline-derived CDR1 and CDR2 are LNHDA and SQIVND (reference sequence). J lost 5 bases, V lost 4 bases, and 13 bases had no gene match.

This clonotype was seen repeatedly, ten times or more. The chain employs TRBV10-3 and TRBJ2-5; no clear D. V dropped 4 bases and J dropped 2 bases, with 8 bases sitting between them. Germline assignment: CDR1 ENHRY and CDR2 SYGVKD. The CDR3 covers 13 residues. The CDR3 loop reads CAISGRSQETQYF. The CDR3 DNA reads TGTGCCATCAGTGGACGGTCACAAGAGACCCAGTACTTC.

This clonotype was seen repeatedly, ten times or more. The gene calls are TRBV4-1 and TRBJ1-5; D not resolved. The V end lost 1 base, the J end lost 6 bases, and 13 bases lay between the germline ends. The CDR3 runs to 15 residues. Germline lookup yields CDR1 MGHRA and CDR2 YSYEKL. The CDR3 bases are TGCGCCAGCAGCCAAGTAAAATTGCAAGGTCAGCCCCAGCATTTT. Protein sequence: CASSQVKLQGQPQHF.

This clonotype was seen more than once but under ten times. This chain links TRBV5-1 with TRBJ1-1; 7 bases agree with TRBD1. The CDR3 runs 15 residues. V was clipped by 0 bases and J by 8 bases; unmatched bases: 10. Germline V gene data show CDR1 as SGHRS and CDR2 as YFSETQ. DNA for the CDR3: TGCGCCAGCAGCTTGGCCGAGGGGGCGAAGACCGAAGCTTTCTTT. This gives the protein CASSLAEGAKTEAFF.

The rearrangement joins TRBV12-3 or TRBV12-4 to TRBJ1-5, with TRBD1 as a possible D gene (6 bases). Trimming took off 5 bases at V and 5 bases at J, with 13 bases between the two ends. This CDR3 has 14 residues. The CDR3 DNA follows: TGTGCCAGCAGTCCCGGGACAATGTATCAGCCCCAGCATTTT. This gives the protein CASSPGTMYQPQHF.

In its sample, this clonotype was seen many times. Here the CDR3 reads CASSSTAQETQYF. DNA for the CDR3: TGTGCCAGCAGCTCGACAGCTCAAGAGACCCAGTACTTC. V and J are TRBV7-9 and TRBJ2-5; D is perhaps TRBD1 (5 bases). The ends were cut back, 4 bases at V and 2 bases at J, with 8 bases in the middle. CDR3 length: 13 amino acids. From germline, CDR1 is SEHNR and CDR2 FQNEAQ (reference sequence).

The chain carries TRBV7-6 and TRBJ1-1; D is undetermined. The CDR3 is made up of 16 amino acids. Trimming removed 0 bases from V and 0 bases from J, with 11 bases in between. Germline-derived CDR1 and CDR2 are SGHVS and FNYEAQ. The CDR3 here is CASSLAAGRLNTEAFF. In nucleotides, the CDR3 is TGTGCCAGCAGCTTAGCGGCAGGAAGATTGAACACTGAAGCTTTCTTT.

V is TRBV10-3 and J is TRBJ1-5; D is ambiguous. This CDR3 contains 14 residues. The ends were cut back, 8 bases at V and 4 bases at J, with 15 bases in the middle. Germline V gives CDR1 ENHRY, CDR2 SYGVKD. The CDR3 DNA is TGTGCCATCTCCAAGCGAGACGGGAATCAGCCCCAGCATTTT. This translates into CAISKRDGNQPQHF.

A remark on this clonotype: No conserved phenylalanine or tryptophan is present at the end of the CDR3, so a read error is the likely explanation. The limits of the CDR3 on the DNA are not certain, so only TCRdb's listed CDR3 is given. This sequence joins TRBV10-3 and TRBJ1-2. The CDR3 is 8 residues long, ends included. In germline, CDR1 is ENHRY, CDR2 SYGVKD. The CDR3 region is CAISEGIV.

V usage is TRBV15 and J usage is TRBJ2-7; D is possibly TRBD1 (6 bases). The CDR3 is made up of 13 amino acids. Germline CDR1 and CDR2: LNHNV and YYDKDF (reference sequence). The V end was cut by 6 bases, the J end by 3 bases, with 12 bases between. The CDR3 here is CATRQGRDYEQYF. CDR3 DNA: TGTGCCACCAGACAGGGTCGGGACTACGAGCAGTACTTC.

The chain couples TRBV28 to TRBJ1-5; D call uncertain. Trimming took 5 bases from V and 7 from J, leaving 15 bases between them. This CDR3 is 14 amino acids long. Germline CDR1 and CDR2: MDHEN and SYDVKM. CDR3 DNA: TGTGCCAGCAGTGGGCTGACCATGGGGCAGCCCCAGCATTTT. It specifies CASSGLTMGQPQHF.

CDR3 coding DNA: TGTGCCACTTCCGACAGGTCCGCCGGGGAGCTGTTTTTT. Its translation is CATSDRSAGELFF. This rearrangement joins TRBV24-1 to TRBJ2-2; D is possibly TRBD1 (6 bases). CDR3 length: 13 residues. The V gene lost 10 bases and the J gene lost 6 bases, with 14 bases spanning the gap. The V gene's germline CDR1 is KGHDR and CDR2 SFDVKD.

Comment on this clonotype: One base away lies a much larger clone, so this may be a sequencing read error. V and J are TRBV5-4 and TRBJ2-2; 8 bases match TRBD1. The junction had 4 bases not matched to a gene; V was cut back by 0 bases and J by 6 bases. Germline V gene sequence: CDR1 SGHNT, CDR2 YYREEE (reference sequence). CDR3 length: 15 residues. This chain's CDR3 is CASSLVSGGSGELFF. In DNA form, the CDR3 reads TGTGCCAGCAGCTTGGTGTCAGGGGGCTCCGGGGAGCTGTTTTTT.

This clonotype appeared a few times. V and J are TRBV7-2 and TRBJ2-7; 8 bases line up with TRBD2. Germline V lookup: CDR1 SGHTA, CDR2 FQGNSA. The junction had 4 bases not matched to a gene; V was cut back by 3 bases and J by 6 bases. This CDR3 has 13 residues. CDR3 bases: TGTGCCAGCAGCTTCGCGGGAGGAGGCGAGCAGTACTTC. As protein: CASSFAGGGEQYF.

As regards this clonotype: The junction shows a germline mismatch at one end, possibly a read error. V gene TRBV11-2 combines with J gene TRBJ2-5; 9 bases align to TRBD2. CDR1 SGHAT and CDR2 FQNNGV come from the germline V gene. This CDR3 has 10 residues. CDR3 protein: CASSLIAGVF. Written as DNA, the CDR3 is TGTGCCAGCAGCCTCATAGCGGGGGTCTTC. Complete variable domain (other parts from reference TRBV11-2 and TRBJ2-5): EAGVAQSPRYKIIEKRQSVAFWCNPISGHATLYWYQQILGQGPKLLIQFQNNGVVDDSQLPKDRFSAERLKGVDSTLKIQPAKLEDSAVYLCASSLIAGVFGPGTRLLVL.

This clonotype was counted between two and nine times. CDR3 nucleotides: TGTGCCAGCAGTGTATATGGGGCGAACACTGAAGCTTTCTTT. Translating gives CASSVYGANTEAFF. This chain uses TRBV28 with TRBJ1-1; D perhaps matches TRBD1 (5 bases). Trimming removed 5 bases from V and 1 base from J, with 11 bases in between. Germline loops: CDR1 MDHEN, CDR2 SYDVKM. The CDR3 length is 14 residues.